This TCR beta chain came from a study of T cell responses to AZD1222 COVID-19 vaccine. Study-level findings and limits: White British people made up most donors, females outnumbered males, and clonal diversity was possibly underestimated.

Using immunoSEQ multiplex PCR, the repertoire was profiled, and TCRdb retains in-frame clones only, with some absent. The table records 65,000 to 95,000 clones, approximately 83% of them present only once. There are 14 residues in the CDR3. The V and J ends lost 3 bases and 5 bases respectively, with 12 bases between them. CDR1 is KGHSH and CDR2 is LQKENI in the germline V gene. About this clone itself: No antigen is known for it.

The V gene is TRBV18, the J gene TRBJ2-3, with D perhaps given as TRBD1 or TRBD2 (5 bases each). This TCR came from an adult who received the AZD1222 COVID-19 vaccine. This specimen was peripheral blood, taken 28 days after the second AZD1222 dose. This CDR3 reads CASSPGTVRDTQYF. The DNA of the CDR3 is TGTGCCAGCTCACCCGGGACGGTCCGAGATACGCAGTATTTT.